This T cell receptor (beta chain) was sequenced during a study of technical replicates of blood from a few donors. The length of the CDR3 is 14 residues. Trimming at V came to 10 bases and at J to 6 bases, leaving 10 bases not matched to a gene. The germline V gene has CDR1 MNHEY and CDR2 SVGAGI. TCRdb's table, derived via immunoSEQ multiplex PCR, lists solely in-frame clones and lacks some. In the table there are 65,000 to 85,000 clones, roughly 96% of which are singletons. The clonotype comes from a human donor in good health. The sequenced material came from T cells isolated from PBMCs. The V gene is TRBV6-5, the J gene TRBJ2-2; TRBD1 matches at 8 bases. CDR3: CAIGRQGKAGELFF. The CDR3 region has the DNA TGTGCCATCGGACGACAGGGGAAGGCCGGGGAGCTGTTTTTT.